This T cell receptor beta chain comes out of a study of control samples from healthy donors and cancer patients. Germline values: CDR1 MGHRA, CDR2 YSYEKL. CDR3 length equals 15 residues. The junction had 3 bases not matched to a gene; V was cut back by 4 bases and J by 1 base. Profiled with immunoSEQ multiplex PCR; TCRdb holds only in-frame clones, not every one. The data show 75,000 to 90,000 clones, approximately 89% seen once. This clone has a handful of counts. The V and J genes are TRBV4-1 and TRBJ2-1; 8 nucleotides line up with TRBD2. The TCR originated in a man aged 25 to 40 in good health. The sequencing input was blood. This CDR3 reads CASSLAGSSYNEQFF. CDR3 sequence (DNA): TGCGCCAGCAGCCTAGCGGGGTCATCCTACAATGAGCAGTTCTTC.